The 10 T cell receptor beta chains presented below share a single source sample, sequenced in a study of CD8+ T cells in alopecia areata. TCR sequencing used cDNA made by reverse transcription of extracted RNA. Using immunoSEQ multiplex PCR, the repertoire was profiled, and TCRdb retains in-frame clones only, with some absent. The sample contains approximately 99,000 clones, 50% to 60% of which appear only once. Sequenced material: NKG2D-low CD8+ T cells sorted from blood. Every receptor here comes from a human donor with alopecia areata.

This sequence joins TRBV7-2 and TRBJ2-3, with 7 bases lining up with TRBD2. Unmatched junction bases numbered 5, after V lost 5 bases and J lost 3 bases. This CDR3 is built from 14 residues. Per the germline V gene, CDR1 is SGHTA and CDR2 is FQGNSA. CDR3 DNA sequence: TGTGCCAGCAGCCCGGGAGGAGGGACAGATACGCAGTATTTT. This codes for CASSPGGGTDTQYF.

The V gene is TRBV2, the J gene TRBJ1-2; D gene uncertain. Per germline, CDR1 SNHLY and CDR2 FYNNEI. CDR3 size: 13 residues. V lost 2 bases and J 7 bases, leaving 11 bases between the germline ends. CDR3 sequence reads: CASSEPTSSGYTF. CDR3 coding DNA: TGTGCCAGCAGTGAACCAACCTCGAGTGGCTACACCTTC.

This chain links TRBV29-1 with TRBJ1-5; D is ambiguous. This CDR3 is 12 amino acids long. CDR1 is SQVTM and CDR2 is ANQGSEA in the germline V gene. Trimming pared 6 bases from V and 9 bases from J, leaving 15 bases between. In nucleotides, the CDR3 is TGCAGCGTCGCCGACGGAAGAGGGCCCCAGCATTTT. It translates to CSVADGRGPQHF.

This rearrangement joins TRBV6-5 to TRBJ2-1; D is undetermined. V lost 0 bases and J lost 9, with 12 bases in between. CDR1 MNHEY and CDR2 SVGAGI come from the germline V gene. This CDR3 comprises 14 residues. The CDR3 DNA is TGTGCCAGCAGTTACTCTGTTGTTCCGGGTGAGCAGTTCTTC. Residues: CASSYSVVPGEQFF.

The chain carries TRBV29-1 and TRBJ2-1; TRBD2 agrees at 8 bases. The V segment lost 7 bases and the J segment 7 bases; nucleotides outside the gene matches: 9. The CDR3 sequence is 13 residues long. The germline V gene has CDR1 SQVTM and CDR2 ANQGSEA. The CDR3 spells CSGTSPTRNEQFF. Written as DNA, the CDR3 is TGCAGCGGGACTAGCCCGACGAGGAATGAGCAGTTCTTC.

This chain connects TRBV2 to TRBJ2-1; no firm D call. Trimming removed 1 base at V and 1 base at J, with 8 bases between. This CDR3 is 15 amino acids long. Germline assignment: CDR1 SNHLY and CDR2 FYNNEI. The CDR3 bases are TGTGCCAGCAGTGAAGGAAGTTTTTCCTACAATGAGCAGTTCTTC. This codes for CASSEGSFSYNEQFF.

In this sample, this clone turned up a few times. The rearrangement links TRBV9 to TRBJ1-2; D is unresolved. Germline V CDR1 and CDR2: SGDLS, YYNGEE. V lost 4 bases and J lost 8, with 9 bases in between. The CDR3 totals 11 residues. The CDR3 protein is CASSPSRGYTF. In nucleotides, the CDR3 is TGTGCCAGCAGCCCGAGTAGGGGCTACACCTTC.

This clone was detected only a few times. The CDR3 DNA sequence: TGTGCCACCACTAGAGCTGGAGAAGAGACCCAGTACTTC. Amino acids: CATTRAGEETQYF. The rearrangement uses TRBV10-3 and TRBJ2-5, with a weak D call TRBD2 (5 bases). Germline V gene sequence: CDR1 ENHRY, CDR2 SYGVKD. V lost 10 bases and J 3 bases, leaving 15 bases between the germline ends. The CDR3 is 13 amino acids.

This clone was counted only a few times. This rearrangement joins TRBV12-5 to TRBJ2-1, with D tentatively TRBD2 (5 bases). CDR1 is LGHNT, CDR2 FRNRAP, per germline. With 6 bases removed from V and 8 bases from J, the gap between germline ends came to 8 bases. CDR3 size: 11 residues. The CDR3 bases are TGTGCTAGTGGGGAGGCCCATGAGCAGTTCTTC. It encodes CASGEAHEQFF.

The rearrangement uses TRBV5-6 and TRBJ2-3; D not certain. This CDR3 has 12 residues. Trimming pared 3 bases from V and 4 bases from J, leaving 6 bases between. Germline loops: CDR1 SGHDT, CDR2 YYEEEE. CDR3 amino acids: CASSWEADTQYF. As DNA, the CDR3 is TGTGCCAGCAGCTGGGAAGCAGATACGCAGTATTTT.